The 15 T cell receptor beta chains given below trace back to one sample, sequenced in a study of PD-1 blockade in classical Hodgkin lymphoma. Specified time point: cycle 4 day 1 (C4D1), after 6 weeks of nivolumab. Every patient was affected by relapse after autologous stem cell transplantation, while exposure to brentuximab vedotin was not uniform. Magnetic negative selection of thawed PBMCs was the method by which CD4+ T cells were purified. Using immunoSEQ multiplex PCR, the repertoire was profiled, and TCRdb retains in-frame clones only, with some absent. The table has roughly 30,000 clones, under 90% seen once; the top ten hold around 0.85%. This material consisted of CD4+ T cells from blood, taken before the fourth cycle of nivolumab. The receptors were gathered from a human donor with classical Hodgkin lymphoma.

The chain carries TRBV7-6 and TRBJ1-6; 7 positions agree with TRBD1. V trimming: 0 bases; J trimming: 9 bases; junction bases outside the gene matches: 8. The CDR3 has 16 amino acids. CDR1 is SGHVS, CDR2 FNYEAQ, per germline. CDR3 nucleotide sequence: TGTGCCAGCAGCTTAGCGGGCAGGGGGGGGTTTTCACCCCTCCACTTT. Amino acid sequence: CASSLAGRGGFSPLHF. Supplemented by reference TRBV7-6 and TRBJ1-6, the full variable domain reads GAGVSQSPRYKVTKRGQDVALRCDPISGHVSLYWYRQALGQGPEFLTYFNYEAQQDKSGLPNDRFSAERPEGSISTLTIQRTEQRDSAMYRCASSLAGRGGFSPLHFGNGTRLTVT.

The chain is built from TRBV7-9 and TRBJ2-3, with a possible D match to TRBD1 (5 bases). Trimming stripped 6 bases from V and 7 bases from J, with 17 bases between. The CDR3 has 14 residues. In germline, CDR1 is SEHNR, CDR2 FQNEAQ (reference sequence). CDR3 in amino acids: CASSLQGYSNTQYF. CDR3 nucleotide sequence: TGTGCCAGCAGTCTCCAGGGTTATAGTAATACGCAGTATTTT.

The V and J genes are TRBV28 and TRBJ1-1, with a possible D match to TRBD1 (5 bases). CDR1 MDHEN and CDR2 SYDVKM come from the germline V gene. The CDR3 runs to 15 residues. V gave up 5 bases and J gave up 0 bases, with 13 bases separating them. CDR3 DNA: TGTGCCAGCAGTGGGTCGGGGGGATTGAACACTGAAGCTTTCTTT. As protein: CASSGSGGLNTEAFF.

V is TRBV9 and J is TRBJ2-7; D might be TRBD1 or TRBD2, each matching 6 bases. V lost 0 bases and J lost 3, with 10 bases in between. The CDR3 extends over 14 amino acids. Germline CDR1 and CDR2: SGDLS and YYNGEE. Here the CDR3 DNA reads TGTGCCAGCAGCGTAGGAGGGGGAGGCTACGAGCAGTACTTC. It codes for CASSVGGGGYEQYF. The variable domain in full, completed from reference TRBV9 and TRBJ2-7, reads DSGVTQTPKHLITATGQRVTLRCSPRSGDLSVYWYQQSLDQGLQFLIQYYNGEERAKGNILERFSAQQFPDLHSELNLSSLELGDSALYFCASSVGGGGYEQYFGPGTRLTVT.

The rearrangement links TRBV18 to TRBJ2-3; D is unclear. CDR1 and CDR2 (germline): KGHSH, LQKENI. Trimming stripped 4 bases from V and 4 bases from J, with 6 bases between. CDR3 length: 12 amino acids. CDR3: CASSQAPDTQYF. The CDR3 bases are TGTGCCAGCTCACAAGCCCCAGATACGCAGTATTTT. Looking up the rest from reference TRBV18 and TRBJ2-3 gives the full variable domain: NAGVMQNPRHLVRRRGQEARLRCSPMKGHSHVYWYRQLPEEGLKFMVYLQKENIIDESGMPKERFSAEFPKEGPSILRIQQVVRGDSAAYFCASSQAPDTQYFGPGTRLTVL.

V is TRBV5-1 and J is TRBJ1-1, with D perhaps TRBD1 (5 bases). Germline CDR1 reads SGHRS; CDR2 reads YFSETQ. The CDR3 is 16 amino acids. Between the trimmed V and J ends, which lost 5 bases and 2 bases, there was a span of 19 bases. CDR3 DNA: TGCGCCAGCAGACTTACCGGGACGAAGGTTAACACTGAAGCTTTCTTT. Its translation: CASRLTGTKVNTEAFF.

The rearrangement uses TRBV11-2 and TRBJ2-3, with 10 bases matching TRBD2. V lost 4 bases and J lost 6; bases outside the gene matches: 7. The CDR3 is made up of 15 amino acids. Germline CDR1 SGHAT, CDR2 FQNNGV. CDR3 region: CASSSTAGGPDTQYF. CDR3 in DNA: TGTGCCAGCAGCTCAACAGCGGGGGGGCCCGATACGCAGTATTTT.

The genes are TRBV7-2 and TRBJ1-1, with 9 bases that match TRBD1. The ends lost 1 base at V and 10 bases at J; junction bases unmatched: 4. CDR3 length: 13 amino acids. Germline V gene data show CDR1 as SGHTA and CDR2 as FQGNSA. CDR3 sequence reads: CASSLGQGVVAFF. CDR3 coding DNA: TGTGCCAGCAGCTTAGGACAGGGGGTGGTAGCTTTCTTT.

The chain combines TRBV2 with TRBJ1-5; unclear D gene. Trimming removed 0 bases at V and 9 bases at J, with 9 bases between. CDR3 size: 13 residues. Germline CDR1 is SNHLY and CDR2 is FYNNEI. The CDR3 protein is CASSEALYRPQHF. As DNA, the CDR3 is TGTGCCAGCAGTGAAGCGCTCTATCGGCCCCAGCATTTT.

The rearrangement uses TRBV5-4 and TRBJ2-3; TRBD2 is a possible D gene (5 bases). CDR3 size: 14 residues. Germline CDR1 reads SGHNT; CDR2 reads YYREEE (reference sequence). The V gene lost 4 bases and the J gene lost 8 bases, with 17 bases spanning the gap. The CDR3 is CASSDSRSGVTQYF. The CDR3 bases are TGTGCCAGCAGCGACTCCCGCTCCGGGGTTACGCAGTATTTT.

CDR3 region: CAWGGDKLPGELFF. DNA of the CDR3: TGTGCCTGGGGAGGTGACAAGCTCCCCGGGGAGCTGTTTTTT. The V gene is TRBV30, the J gene TRBJ2-2, with D perhaps TRBD2 (5 bases). V was pared by 5 bases and J by 6 bases, with 16 bases between. The CDR3 is 14 amino acids. Per the germline V gene, CDR1 is GTSNPN and CDR2 is SVGIG (reference sequence).

The J gene is TRBJ2-3, the V gene TRBV5-1, with D perhaps being TRBD1 or TRBD2 (6 bases each). The ends were cut back, 4 bases at V and 11 bases at J, with 20 bases in the middle. Per germline, CDR1 SGHRS and CDR2 YFSETQ. The CDR3 consists of 14 residues. The CDR3, as DNA: TGCGCCAGCAGCACGGGGACTGTCATAGGGGGGCAGTATTTT. This gives the protein CASSTGTVIGGQYF.

This clone was picked up one time. CDR3 region: CASSQDQAGFNTDTQYF. CDR3 in DNA: TGCGCCAGCAGCCAAGATCAAGCCGGGTTTAACACAGATACGCAGTATTTT. The rearrangement joins TRBV4-3 to TRBJ2-3; D gene uncertain. The CDR3 consists of 17 residues. V shed 0 bases and J shed 2 bases, with 15 bases lying between them. From germline, CDR1 is LGHNA and CDR2 YSLEER.

This clone showed up just a few times. The CDR3 protein is CASSAGQGLVGTEAFF. Here the CDR3 DNA reads TGTGCCAGTAGTGCCGGACAGGGGTTGGTAGGCACTGAAGCTTTCTTT. The J gene is TRBJ1-1, the V gene TRBV19; 9 bases are shared with TRBD1. From germline, CDR1 is LNHDA and CDR2 SQIVND (reference sequence). J was trimmed by 4 bases and V by 5 bases; bases with no gene match: 11. This CDR3 spans 16 amino acids.

The chain employs TRBV7-2 and TRBJ2-3; the D gene is possibly TRBD2 (6 bases). The germline gives CDR1 SGHTA, CDR2 FQGNSA. The CDR3 is 14 amino acids. The V gene lost 8 bases and the J gene lost 1 base, with 13 bases spanning the gap. CDR3 nucleotides: TGTGCCAGCCCTCCGGAGGGAGGCACAGATACGCAGTATTTT. It yields the protein CASPPEGGTDTQYF.